This is a list of T cell receptor beta chains from one sample in a study of response to subunit inactivated influenza vaccine. In TCRdb, the RT-PCR reads were re-called with MiXCR into one record per CDR3 protein. The table includes hundreds of thousands of distinct CDR3 sequences, roughly 10% detected once. This sample comprised PBMCs from blood, obtained on the day of vaccination. These receptors came from a man aged 50 to 60 who received an inactivated influenza vaccine. CDR3s include the opening cysteine and the closing phenylalanine or tryptophan. D genes are given only for firm matches. The listing skips clone size in some rows; elsewhere it reads once, few, many or a size class.

D gene: TRBD2
J gene: TRBJ2-3
clone size: few
V gene: TRBV28
CDR3 protein: CASSFSLAGVDTQYF
CDR3 DNA: TGTGCCAGCAGTTTTTCGCTAGCGGGGGTTGATACGCAGTATTTT

D gene: TRBD2
J gene: TRBJ2-3
clone size: -
V gene: TRBV27
CDR3 protein: CASRLTPGLAGDSRTDTQYF
CDR3 DNA: TGTGCCAGCAGACTCACCCCGGGACTAGCGGGAGATAGCCGAACAGATACGCAGTATTTT

D gene: -
J gene: TRBJ2-7
clone size: -
V gene: TRBV7-2
CDR3 protein: CASSPRVPSYEQYF
CDR3 DNA: TGTGCCAGCAGCCCGCGCGTCCCCTCCTACGAGCAGTACTTC

D gene: TRBD1
J gene: TRBJ1-6
clone size: -
V gene: TRBV4-3
CDR3 protein: CASSHQTGAFGSPLHF
CDR3 DNA: TGCGCCAGCAGCCATCAGACAGGGGCTTTCGGTTCACCCCTCCACTTT

D gene: -
J gene: TRBJ2-1
clone size: many
V gene: TRBV6-2/TRBV6-3
CDR3 protein: CASSYGPNEQFF
CDR3 DNA: TGTGCCAGCAGTTACGGTCCCAATGAGCAGTTCTTC

D gene: TRBD1
J gene: TRBJ2-7
clone size: few
V gene: TRBV6-2/TRBV6-3
CDR3 protein: CASSYSTTRGYDEQYF
CDR3 DNA: TGTGCCAGCAGTTACTCGACCACCAGGGGGTACGACGAGCAGTACTTC

D gene: TRBD2
J gene: TRBJ2-1
clone size: -
V gene: TRBV7-9
CDR3 protein: CASSSLGLAGREQFF
CDR3 DNA: TGTGCCAGCAGCTCTCTAGGACTAGCGGGAAGGGAGCAGTTCTTC

D gene: TRBD1
J gene: TRBJ1-4
clone size: few
V gene: TRBV11-2
CDR3 protein: CASSQTGGRYEKLFF
CDR3 DNA: TGTGCCAGCAGCCAAACAGGGGGCCGCTATGAAAAACTGTTTTTT

D gene: TRBD2
J gene: TRBJ2-7
clone size: few
V gene: TRBV5-1
CDR3 protein: CASSFKALAGVPYEQYF
CDR3 DNA: TGCGCCAGCAGCTTCAAGGCTCTAGCGGGAGTTCCCTACGAGCAGTACTTC

D gene: TRBD1
J gene: TRBJ2-1
clone size: -
V gene: TRBV6-1
CDR3 protein: CASSEVWGTGVANEQFF
CDR3 DNA: TGTGCCAGCAGTGAAGTGTGGGGGACAGGGGTAGCCAATGAGCAGTTCTTC

D gene: TRBD1
J gene: TRBJ2-1
clone size: many
V gene: TRBV27
CDR3 protein: CASRVGTGWNEQFF
CDR3 DNA: TGTGCCAGTCGCGTCGGGACAGGGTGGAATGAGCAGTTCTTC

D gene: -
J gene: TRBJ2-5
clone size: -
V gene: TRBV12-3/TRBV12-4
CDR3 protein: CASSSTPWKSYF
CDR3 DNA: TGTGCCAGCAGTTCGACTCCCTGGAAATCGTACTTC

D gene: -
J gene: TRBJ2-1
clone size: few
V gene: TRBV18
CDR3 protein: CASSPPAGVSNEQFF
CDR3 DNA: TGTGCCAGCTCACCCCCGGCAGGAGTTAGCAATGAGCAGTTCTTC

D gene: TRBD1
J gene: TRBJ2-7
clone size: -
V gene: TRBV29-1
CDR3 protein: CSVVRGDRGYEQYF
CDR3 DNA: TGCAGCGTTGTTCGAGGGGACAGGGGCTACGAGCAGTACTTC

D gene: TRBD1
J gene: TRBJ2-7
clone size: many
V gene: TRBV4-3
CDR3 protein: CASSKDRLSYEQYF
CDR3 DNA: TGCGCCAGCAGCAAGGACAGGCTGTCCTACGAGCAGTACTTC

D gene: -
J gene: TRBJ2-3
clone size: few
V gene: TRBV7-9
CDR3 protein: CASSLVLLASTDTQYF
CDR3 DNA: TGTGCCAGCAGCTTAGTTCTCCTAGCCAGCACAGATACGCAGTATTTT

D gene: -
J gene: TRBJ2-7
clone size: few
V gene: TRBV20-1
CDR3 protein: CSAYSYEQYF
CDR3 DNA: TGCAGTGCTTATAGCTACGAGCAGTACTTC

D gene: TRBD1
J gene: TRBJ1-2
clone size: few
V gene: TRBV7-2
CDR3 protein: CASSEPTGDYGYTF
CDR3 DNA: TGTGCCAGCAGCGAGCCGACAGGGGACTATGGCTACACCTTC

D gene: -
J gene: TRBJ1-6
clone size: few
V gene: TRBV12-3/TRBV12-4
CDR3 protein: CASSPGFSPLHF
CDR3 DNA: TGTGCCAGCAGCCCAGGGTTTTCACCCCTCCACTTT

D gene: TRBD1
J gene: TRBJ2-7
clone size: -
V gene: TRBV20-1
CDR3 protein: CSAQTGSGYEQYF
CDR3 DNA: TGCAGTGCTCAGACAGGGTCGGGCTACGAGCAGTACTTC